This is a list of T cell receptor beta chains from one sample in a study of chemoradiotherapy in HPV16-positive cancers. TCRdb keeps only in-frame clones here, not all; method: immunoSEQ multiplex PCR. The data show several thousand clones, more than 85% seen once. Sampling was performed from a patient who underwent chemoradiotherapy. The origin of the receptors is a human donor with HPV-associated anogenital cancer. Each CDR3 is given with its conserved first and last residue. The order of the fields is V gene, D gene, clone size, CDR3 protein. D genes are given only for firm matches. Clone size is not always given. Where it is, it says once, few, many or a class for expanded clones.

TRBV13 | - | - | CASSRTANTEAFF
TRBV5-6 | TRBD1 | - | CASSPVDRENIQYF
TRBV28 | - | - | CASSFVPVTGNTIYF
TRBV5-6 | - | - | CASSRLDASTNEKLFF
TRBV18 | - | - | CASSPGNTEAFF
TRBV28 | - | - | CASSFGAGTDYGYTF
TRBV5-6 | TRBD2 | - | CASSRLAGGLVETQYF
TRBV27 | TRBD1 | - | CASRWDRDAYNSPLHF
TRBV2 | - | - | CASSEYQGGEQYF
TRBV7-9 | - | - | CASSPVGQETQYF
TRBV5-4 | TRBD1 | - | CASSWGVIQGVGTEAFF
TRBV28 | - | - | CASSLPGRSSYEQYF
TRBV6-5 | - | - | CASTAGSGANVLTF
TRBV6-1 | TRBD1 | - | CASLDPGQTVHGYTF
TRBV29-1 | - | - | CSVVFGVNTEAFF
TRBV28 | - | - | CASSSSYTEAFF
TRBV28 | TRBD1 | - | CASGGQGSYYGYTF
TRBV6-4 | - | - | CASSLQGNNEQFF
TRBV7-3 | TRBD2 | once | CASSLRTARGARDEQFF
TRBV6-1 | TRBD1 | once | CASRQGGDEEKLFF
TRBV5-5 | - | - | CASSVYSANTEAFF
TRBV7-6 | - | - | CASSSGWVGNTEAFF
TRBV19 | - | - | CASREGRTEAFF
TRBV5-4 | TRBD1 | - | CASSLGQGRSNTEAFF
TRBV6-5 | TRBD1 | - | CASGQGPSNQPQHF
TRBV11-3 | TRBD2 | - | CASSLVAGSYNEQFF
TRBV14 | TRBD1 | - | CASRQGVYTEAFF
TRBV6-5 | - | - | CASSYSEQGNTEAFF
TRBV10-1 | TRBD2 | - | CASSEQRGGRDEQFF
TRBV6-1 | TRBD1 | - | CASSDSAGQGNQPQHF
TRBV18 | - | - | CASSLRDYGYTF
TRBV6-1 | - | once | CASSEIPRDSTYGYTF
TRBV5-1 | TRBD2 | - | CASSQAGTSIYEQYF
TRBV15 | - | - | CATSRDLATEQYF
TRBV10-1 | - | - | CASKLCGTPRHEQFF
TRBV7-9 | TRBD1 | - | CASSSQIPDRENIQYF
TRBV27 | TRBD1 | - | CASSLAQGGYYGYTF
TRBV6-6 | TRBD1 | - | CASTPGGLGYTF
TRBV19 | - | - | CASSRPGSNVLTF